The 18 T cell receptor beta chains below were found in one sample sequenced in a study of shared clonotypes between healthy human individuals. Produced via immunoSEQ multiplex PCR; TCRdb's table is partial and in-frame only. The top ten hold 1.5% to 2% of the sample, which has a few million clones, around 93% seen once. Naive CD8 isolation took CD45RO-negative cells positively selected for CCR7 and excluded terminally differentiated effector memory CD45RA+ cells. What was sequenced was naive CD8+ T cells from PBMCs. The origin of the receptors is a man between 18 and 35 years old in good health. Some clones in this sample may be carry-over from other donors' samples.

The J gene is TRBJ1-5, the V gene TRBV6-1; perhaps TRBD1 as D (5 bases). The CDR3 runs 14 residues. V gave up 5 bases and J gave up 5 bases, with 13 bases separating them. Germline CDR1 and CDR2: MNHNS and SASEGT. The DNA for the CDR3 is TGTGCCAGCAGTCAAGGAGGGGAATATCAGCCCCAGCATTTT. Translation gives CASSQGGEYQPQHF.

The rearrangement links TRBV7-3 to TRBJ2-1; 9 bases line up with TRBD2. Trimming took 2 bases from V and 5 from J; bases not matched to a gene: 10. The CDR3 has 17 residues. Germline CDR1 is SGHTA and CDR2 is FQGTGA. CDR3 region: CASSLLGGTSPNNEQFF. CDR3 sequence (DNA): TGTGCCAGCAGCTTATTAGGCGGGACTAGCCCCAACAATGAGCAGTTCTTC. The full variable domain, with the rest looked up from reference TRBV7-3 and TRBJ2-1, is GAGVSQTPSNKVTEKGKYVELRCDPISGHTALYWYRQSLGQGPEFLIYFQGTGAADDSGLPNDRFFAVRPEGSVSTLKIQRTERGDSAVYLCASSLLGGTSPNNEQFFGPGTRLTVL.

The chain uses TRBV6-1 and TRBJ2-7; 11 bases are shared with TRBD1. The junction had 6 bases not matched to a gene; V was cut back by 8 bases and J by 3 bases. The germline V gene encodes CDR1 MNHNS and CDR2 SASEGT. This CDR3 is built from 14 residues. CDR3 region: CASLGQGAIYEQYF. The CDR3 DNA reads TGTGCCAGCCTCGGACAGGGGGCGATCTACGAGCAGTACTTC.

Notes on this clone: Other DNA sequences from this sample encode an identical CDR3 as well. This chain joins TRBV6-5 and TRBJ2-3; D possibly matches TRBD1 or TRBD2 (5 bases each). Trimming removed 0 bases from V and 3 bases from J, with 10 bases in between. CDR1 is MNHEY and CDR2 is SVGAGI in the germline V gene. The CDR3 sequence is 15 residues long. Written as DNA, the CDR3 is TGTGCCAGCAGTTACTCGAGGGGTGGAACAGATACGCAGTATTTT. Its translation is CASSYSRGGTDTQYF.

The chain uses TRBV7-6 and TRBJ2-1; D is unresolved. Per the germline V gene, CDR1 is SGHVS and CDR2 is FNYEAQ. The length of the CDR3 is 12 residues. The V end was cut by 4 bases, the J end by 9 bases, with 10 bases between. The CDR3 region has the DNA TGTGCCAGCAGCTCCTCCGGTGTTGAGCAGTTCTTC. Its protein is CASSSSGVEQFF.

The rearrangement links TRBV19 to TRBJ1-2; D is unclear. The CDR3 is 11 residues long. From germline, CDR1 is LNHDA and CDR2 SQIVND (reference sequence). Trimming shortened V by 7 bases and J by 8 bases, and 11 bases separated the two germline ends. The CDR3 coding sequence is TGTGCCAGTAAGCAAGGTCGGGGCTACACCTTC. Its translation is CASKQGRGYTF.

The sample holds one count of this clone. This sequence joins TRBV11-2 and TRBJ2-7, with 8 bases aligning to TRBD1. Germline values: CDR1 SGHAT, CDR2 FQNNGV. The CDR3 length is 14 residues. The ends lost 5 bases at V and 5 bases at J; junction bases unmatched: 8. The CDR3 reads CASSLTGGADEQYF. The CDR3, as DNA: TGTGCCAGCAGCCTAACAGGGGGAGCGGACGAGCAGTACTTC.

In its sample, this clone was seen once. V usage is TRBV19 and J usage is TRBJ2-1; 7 bases are shared with TRBD2. The CDR3 has 15 residues. V lost 2 bases, J lost 5 bases, and 6 bases stayed unmatched. CDR1 is LNHDA, CDR2 SQIVND, per germline (reference sequence). The CDR3 protein is CASSITAGVHNEQFF. DNA of the CDR3: TGTGCCAGTAGTATAACGGCGGGAGTCCACAATGAGCAGTTCTTC.

This clone was seen a single time. The J gene is TRBJ1-5, the V gene TRBV6-1; 7 nucleotides line up with TRBD1. There are 14 residues in the CDR3. Germline CDR1 reads MNHNS; CDR2 reads SASEGT. V was pared by 3 bases and J by 7 bases, with 6 bases of the junction left unmatched. The CDR3 nucleotides are TGTGCCAGCAGTGACGGGGGAGGGGGCCAGCCCCAGCATTTT. Its protein product is CASSDGGGGQPQHF.

The V gene is TRBV21-1, the J gene TRBJ1-1. TRBV21-1 is a recognized pseudogene. The CDR3 consists of 16 residues. The CDR3 loop is CASSPRRQGGATEAFF. The CDR3 nucleotides are TGTGCCAGCAGCCCCAGGCGGCAGGGAGGTGCCACTGAAGCTTTCTTT.

This chain connects TRBV15 to TRBJ2-3; D gene unclear. V was clipped by 0 bases and J by 0 bases, with 10 bases between them. The germline V gene encodes CDR1 LNHNV and CDR2 YYDKDF (reference sequence). CDR3 length: 16 residues. DNA for the CDR3: TGTGCCACCAGCAGAGATTGGCAGGCCAGCACAGATACGCAGTATTTT. It is translated as CATSRDWQASTDTQYF. The full variable domain, in which reference TRBV15 and TRBJ2-3 provide the parts outside the CDR3, is DAMVIQNPRYQVTQFGKPVTLSCSQTLNHNVMYWYQQKSSQAPKLLFHYYDKDFNNEADTPDNFQSRRPNTSFCFLDIRSPGLGDTAMYLCATSRDWQASTDTQYFGPGTRLTVL.

This clone came up once. This chain joins TRBV14 and TRBJ2-1; weak D call: TRBD2 (6 bases). Germline values: CDR1 SGHDN, CDR2 FVKESK. The germline V and J ends were trimmed by 4 bases and 4 bases, with 17 bases remaining between them. The CDR3 is 16 amino acids. The CDR3 nucleotides are TGTGCCAGCAGCCCCCGACAGTCCGGGGGTTACAATGAGCAGTTCTTC. This gives the protein CASSPRQSGGYNEQFF. Supplemented by reference TRBV14 and TRBJ2-1, the full variable domain reads EAGVTQFPSHSVIEKGQTVTLRCDPISGHDNLYWYRRVMGKEIKFLLHFVKESKQDESGMPNNRFLAERTGGTYSTLKVQPAELEDSGVYFCASSPRQSGGYNEQFFGPGTRLTVL.

The rearrangement joins TRBV4-3 to TRBJ2-1, with 9 bases matching TRBD2. Germline-derived CDR1 and CDR2 are LGHNA and YSLEER. CDR3 size: 18 residues. With 0 bases clipped from V and 2 bases from J, the junction kept 8 bases outside the gene matches. The DNA of the CDR3 is TGCGCCAGCAGCCAAGAAGAATTAGCGGGAGAAGCCTACAATGAGCAGTTCTTC. It encodes CASSQEELAGEAYNEQFF.

Of note for this clone: Within the sample, other DNA sequences also encode this same CDR3. V and J are TRBV27 and TRBJ1-1, with D perhaps TRBD1 (5 bases). Germline V CDR1 and CDR2: MNHEY, SMNVEV (reference sequence). Trimming stripped 4 bases from V and 2 bases from J, with 8 bases between. The CDR3 is 13 amino acids. The CDR3 sequence is CASSWGVNTEAFF. The CDR3 DNA sequence: TGTGCCAGCAGTTGGGGGGTAAACACTGAAGCTTTCTTT.

The rearrangement joins TRBV19 to TRBJ1-1, with 9 nucleotides matching TRBD1. Losses at the gene ends were 3 bases for V and 4 bases for J; bases not matched to a gene: 9. The CDR3 runs 16 residues. Germline assignment: CDR1 LNHDA and CDR2 SQIVND (reference sequence). The CDR3 coding sequence is TGTGCCAGTAGTATCAGGCTGACAGGGGGTGGCACTGAAGCTTTCTTT. This sequence encodes CASSIRLTGGGTEAFF. Variable domain in full (rest from reference TRBV19 and TRBJ1-1): DGGITQSPKYLFRKEGQNVTLSCEQNLNHDAMYWYRQDPGQGLRLIYYSQIVNDFQKGDIAEGYSVSREKKESFPLTVTSAQKNPTAFYLCASSIRLTGGGTEAFFGQGTRLTVV.

This clone showed up just a few times. V is TRBV6-4 and J is TRBJ1-5; D not certain. Per germline, CDR1 MRHNA and CDR2 SNTAGT. Trimming left V 3 bases short and J 4 bases short, with 13 bases between. This CDR3 is built from 15 residues. CDR3 sequence: CASSENSIGNQPQHF. The CDR3 DNA follows: TGTGCCAGCAGTGAAAACAGCATAGGAAATCAGCCCCAGCATTTT.

This clone has only a few counts. The gene calls are TRBV30 and TRBJ1-1; D not certain. Germline CDR1 GTSNPN, CDR2 SVGIG (reference sequence). This CDR3 is built from 13 residues. V dropped 4 bases and J dropped 1 base, with 10 bases sitting between them. In DNA, the CDR3 is TGTGCCTGGACTGCGGACCCGAACACTGAAGCTTTCTTT. This encodes CAWTADPNTEAFF.

The chain carries TRBV19 and TRBJ1-2; possible D gene TRBD1, 6 bases. Trimming took off 5 bases at V and 0 bases at J, with 19 bases between the two ends. The CDR3 sequence is 17 residues long. Germline V gives CDR1 LNHDA, CDR2 SQIVND (reference sequence). CDR3 protein: CASSAPLRGAANYGYTF. CDR3 nucleotides: TGTGCCAGTAGTGCCCCATTGCGGGGGGCGGCTAACTATGGCTACACCTTC.